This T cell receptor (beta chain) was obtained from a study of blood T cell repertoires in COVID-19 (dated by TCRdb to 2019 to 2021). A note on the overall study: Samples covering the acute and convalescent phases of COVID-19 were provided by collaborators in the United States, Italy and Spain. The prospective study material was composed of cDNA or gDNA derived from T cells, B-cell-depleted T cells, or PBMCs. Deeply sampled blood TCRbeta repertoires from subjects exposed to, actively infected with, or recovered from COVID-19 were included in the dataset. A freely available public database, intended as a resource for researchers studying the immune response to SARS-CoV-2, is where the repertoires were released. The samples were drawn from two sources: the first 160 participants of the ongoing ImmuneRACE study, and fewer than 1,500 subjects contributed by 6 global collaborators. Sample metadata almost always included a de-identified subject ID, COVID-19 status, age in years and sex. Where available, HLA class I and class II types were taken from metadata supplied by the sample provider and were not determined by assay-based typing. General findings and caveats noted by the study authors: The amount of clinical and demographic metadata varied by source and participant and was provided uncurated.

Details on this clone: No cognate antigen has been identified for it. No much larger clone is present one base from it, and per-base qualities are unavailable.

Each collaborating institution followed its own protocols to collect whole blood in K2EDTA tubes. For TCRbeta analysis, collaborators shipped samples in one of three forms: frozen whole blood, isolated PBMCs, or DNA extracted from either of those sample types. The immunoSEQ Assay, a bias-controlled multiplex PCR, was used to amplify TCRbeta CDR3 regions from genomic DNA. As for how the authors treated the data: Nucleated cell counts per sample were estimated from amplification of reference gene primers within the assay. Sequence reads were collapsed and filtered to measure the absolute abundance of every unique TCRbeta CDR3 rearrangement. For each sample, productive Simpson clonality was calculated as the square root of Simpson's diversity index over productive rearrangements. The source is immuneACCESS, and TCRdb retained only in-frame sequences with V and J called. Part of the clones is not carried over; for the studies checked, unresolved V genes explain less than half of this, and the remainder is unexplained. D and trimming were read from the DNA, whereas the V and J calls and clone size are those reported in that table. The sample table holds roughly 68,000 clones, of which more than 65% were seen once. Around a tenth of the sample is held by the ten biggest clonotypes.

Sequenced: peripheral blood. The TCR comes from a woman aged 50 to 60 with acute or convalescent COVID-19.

The CDR3 loop reads CASSIEGASGSEQFF. In nucleotides, the sequence is TGTGCCAGTAGTATAGAAGGGGCGTCGGGTAGTGAGCAGTTCTTC. The chain is encoded by TRBV19 joined to TRBJ2-1; TRBD1 is possibly the D segment (5 matching bases). Per the germline V gene (reference sequence), LNHDA is the CDR1 and SQIVND is the CDR2. The CDR3 runs 15 amino acids, cysteine and phenylalanine included. Only CDR3 DNA is held: 45 bases, read in frame from base 1. The germline ends are 15 bases apart after V is trimmed by 0 bases and J by 9 bases.